This T cell receptor beta chain was captured by sequencing in a study of shared clonotypes between healthy human individuals. The donors, healthy adults who were HIV-negative, had experienced no recent acute infections or vaccinations. Samples left unsorted employed around 95 million PBMCs for genomic DNA. Every subset had its genomic DNA shared out evenly among several immunoSEQ plates. Source study methods: As immunoSEQ supplied junction-only sequences (without quality scores), filtering differed. Sequencing used immunoSEQ multiplex PCR; TCRdb keeps in-frame clones, though not all of them. The V and J calls and clone size were taken over from that table, and D and trimming were inferred from the DNA. In the table there are about 560,000 clones, roughly four fifths of which are singletons. CDR3 length: 13 residues. Germline values: CDR1 MDHEN, CDR2 SYDVKM. V gave up 5 bases and J gave up 5 bases, with 9 bases separating them.

The TCR originated in a woman in her thirties or forties in good health. Some clones in this sample may be carry-over from other donors' samples. The chain recombines TRBV28 with TRBJ2-2; D is perhaps TRBD2 (5 bases). The specimen was PBMCs. The DNA for the CDR3 is TGTGCCAGCAGTACCTCGGGGACCGGGGAGCTGTTTTTT. Protein: CASSTSGTGELFF.